The 9 T cell receptor beta chains presented below share a single source sample, sequenced in a study of blood T cell repertoires in COVID-19. Using immunoSEQ multiplex PCR, the repertoire was profiled, and TCRdb retains in-frame clones only, with some absent. This sample has 150,000 to 200,000 clones, with 79% found just once. Sequences were obtained from peripheral blood. All receptors come from a man aged 55-75 years with active or convalescent COVID-19.

The V and J genes are TRBV11-3 and TRBJ2-1; 8 bases are shared with TRBD2. Per the germline V gene, CDR1 is SGHNT and CDR2 is YENEEA. The CDR3 sequence is 16 residues long. The trim removed 1 base at V and 8 bases at J, leaving 10 bases unmatched. This CDR3 is CASSLVVSGNSDEQFF. Written as DNA, the CDR3 is TGTGCCAGCAGCTTAGTGGTTAGCGGGAATTCCGATGAGCAGTTCTTC.

The chain recombines TRBV11-2 with TRBJ2-1; TRBD1 matches at 7 bases. Per germline, CDR1 SGHAT and CDR2 FQNNGV. V was pared by 3 bases and J by 9 bases, with 8 bases of the junction left unmatched. The CDR3 length is 14 residues. CDR3 nucleotides: TGTGCCAGCAGCTTCAACACAGGGGATGGTGAGCAGTTCTTC. It yields the protein CASSFNTGDGEQFF.

The CDR3 DNA follows: TGTGCCATCAGTGAGTCAGGGGGCGATCAGCCCCAGCATTTT. Encoded protein: CAISESGGDQPQHF. V gene TRBV10-3 combines with J gene TRBJ1-5, with 7 bases matching TRBD1. The CDR3 covers 14 residues. The V gene end was trimmed by 0 bases and the J gene end by 5 bases; junction bases not matched to a gene: 1. The germline V gene encodes CDR1 ENHRY and CDR2 SYGVKD.

V is TRBV4-2 and J is TRBJ1-2, with TRBD1 matching over 9 bases. Germline loops: CDR1 LGHNA, CDR2 YNFKEQ. V trimming: 0 bases; J trimming: 7 bases; junction bases outside the gene matches: 9. CDR3 length: 16 residues. The CDR3 sequence is CASSQDTTGGSRGYTF. CDR3 coding DNA: TGTGCCAGCAGCCAAGATACCACAGGGGGCTCTCGTGGCTACACCTTC.

The rearrangement joins TRBV30 to TRBJ1-2; TRBD1 aligns across 7 bases. From germline, CDR1 is GTSNPN and CDR2 SVGIG (reference sequence). V trimming: 4 bases; J trimming: 7 bases; junction bases outside the gene matches: 12. This CDR3 region has 14 residues. This CDR3 is CAWTPDRVNRGYTF. The CDR3 bases are TGTGCCTGGACTCCTGACAGGGTCAATCGTGGCTACACCTTC.

The rearrangement uses TRBV19 and TRBJ2-7; D gene uncertain. The CDR3 is 14 residues long. CDR1 is LNHDA and CDR2 is SQIVND in the germline V gene (reference sequence). Trimming cost V 3 bases and J 0 bases, with 9 bases left between them. The CDR3 spells CASSIMASSYEQYF. CDR3 DNA sequence: TGTGCCAGTAGTATTATGGCAAGCTCCTACGAGCAGTACTTC.

The chain employs TRBV10-3 and TRBJ1-6; D is perhaps TRBD1 (5 bases). Between the trimmed V and J ends, which lost 2 bases and 5 bases, there was a span of 7 bases. Per germline, CDR1 ENHRY and CDR2 SYGVKD. This CDR3 is built from 14 residues. CDR3 region: CAISEGRDNSPLHF. The CDR3 DNA follows: TGTGCCATCAGTGAGGGCAGGGATAATTCACCCCTCCACTTT.

V is TRBV25-1 and J is TRBJ1-2; 9 positions agree with TRBD1. V shed 3 bases and J 6 bases; nucleotides not matched to a gene: 8. Per the germline V gene, CDR1 is MGHDK and CDR2 is SYGVNS. The CDR3 extends over 15 amino acids. The CDR3 DNA is TGTGCCAGCAGTGATCCCAGACAGGGGGATAATGGCTACACCTTC. It encodes CASSDPRQGDNGYTF.

V is TRBV5-1 and J is TRBJ2-3, with 10 bases that match TRBD2. V dropped 3 bases and J dropped 4; count of bases not matched to a gene: 8. CDR1 is SGHRS, CDR2 YFSETQ, per germline. CDR3 length equals 16 residues. This CDR3 is CASSSTRLAGPDTQYF. The CDR3 nucleotides are TGCGCCAGCAGCTCCACCCGACTAGCGGGCCCAGATACGCAGTATTTT.